A single sample gave rise to the 25 T cell receptor beta chains below, sequenced in a study of identical twins. TCRdb re-derived calls from the 5' RACE reads in MiXCR, one entry per CDR3 protein. The sample lists around 280,000 distinct CDR3 sequences, 8% to 9% occurring once. This sample was also put to use in a study of yellow fever vaccine responses in identical twins.

The sample consisted of memory (CD45RO+) T cells sorted from blood. These receptors were obtained from a woman between 18 and 29 years old in good health.

This clonotype was counted at least ten times. The chain joins TRBV5-1 to TRBJ2-5; TRBD2 aligns across 7 bases. Germline V gene sequence: CDR1 SGHRS, CDR2 YFSETQ. The V gene end was trimmed by 3 bases and the J gene end by 2 bases; junction bases not matched to a gene: 7. The CDR3 runs 15 residues. The CDR3 bases are TGCGCCAGCAGCTCCTGGGACTACGCTCAAGAGACCCAGTACTTC. Translating gives CASSSWDYAQETQYF.

Ten or more counts support this clonotype. The CDR3 loop reads CASSFIVGHEQYF. The CDR3 DNA sequence: TGTGCCAGCAGCTTTATTGTGGGACACGAGCAGTACTTC. The chain uses TRBV5-5 and TRBJ2-7; perhaps D is TRBD1 or TRBD2 (5 bases each). This CDR3 spans 13 amino acids. The V gene's germline CDR1 is SGHKS and CDR2 YYEKEE (reference sequence). Trimming left V 2 bases short and J 5 bases short, with 11 bases between.

This clonotype was counted a few times. The J gene is TRBJ2-1, the V gene TRBV20-1; the match to TRBD2 covers 10 bases. The CDR3 contains 15 residues. The germline V gene has CDR1 DFQATT and CDR2 SNEGSKA (reference sequence). Trimming removed 6 bases from V and 4 bases from J; junction bases left unmatched: 9. CDR3 loop: CSAALAGARYNEQFF. CDR3 in DNA: TGCAGTGCCGCTCTAGCGGGGGCCCGATACAATGAGCAGTTCTTC.

This chain links TRBV3-1 with TRBJ2-1, with D unresolved. This CDR3 spans 13 amino acids. From germline, CDR1 is LGHDT and CDR2 YNNKEL (reference sequence). The V end was cut by 2 bases, the J end by 7 bases, with 9 bases between. The CDR3 here is CASSQPLGNEQFF. The CDR3 DNA follows: TGTGCCAGCAGCCAACCTCTCGGTAATGAGCAGTTCTTC.

The sample holds many counts of this clonotype. The chain joins TRBV3-1 to TRBJ2-3; no definite D call. Trimming left V 7 bases short and J 4 bases short, with 15 bases between. Germline CDR1 reads LGHDT; CDR2 reads YNNKEL (reference sequence). The length of the CDR3 is 14 residues. In DNA, the CDR3 is TGTGCCAGCACCTCGTTTGGCGGTGCAGATACGCAGTATTTT. Its translation is CASTSFGGADTQYF.

This clonotype occurred many times. The rearrangement uses TRBV4-1 and TRBJ1-6; 9 nucleotides align to TRBD1. Germline CDR1 is MGHRA and CDR2 is YSYEKL. The CDR3 has 15 residues. Losses at the gene ends were 1 base for V and 9 bases for J; bases not matched to a gene: 4. DNA of the CDR3: TGCGCCAGCAGCCAAGGGGACAGGGTCGGTTCACCCCTCCACTTT. Amino acid sequence: CASSQGDRVGSPLHF.

This clonotype was seen more than once but under ten times. The chain recombines TRBV12-3 or TRBV12-4 with TRBJ1-5; 7 nucleotides agree with TRBD1. V was pared by 7 bases and J by 3 bases, with 9 bases of the junction left unmatched. The CDR3 loop spans 15 amino acids. Here the CDR3 reads CASNTWDRDNQPQHF. The CDR3 DNA follows: TGTGCCAGCAACACTTGGGACAGAGACAATCAGCCCCAGCATTTT.

V and J are TRBV20-1 and TRBJ2-1; 12 bases are shared with TRBD2. Germline V gives CDR1 DFQATT, CDR2 SNEGSKA (reference sequence). Trimming at V came to 2 bases and at J to 0 bases, leaving 14 bases not matched to a gene. The CDR3 is made up of 20 amino acids. CDR3 protein: CSARSLTSGSVTSSYNEQFF. DNA of the CDR3: TGCAGTGCTAGATCCCTGACTAGCGGGAGTGTAACTAGCTCCTACAATGAGCAGTTCTTC.

The table lists this clonotype with a few counts. The chain links TRBV7-3 to TRBJ2-3; D uncertain. CDR1 is SGHTA, CDR2 FQGTGA, per germline. The length of the CDR3 is 11 residues. V was clipped by 7 bases and J by 7 bases, with 9 bases between them. This chain's CDR3 is CASTTLYTQYF. The CDR3 DNA sequence: TGTGCCAGCACTACATTGTATACGCAGTATTTT.

This rearrangement joins TRBV5-1 to TRBJ1-1; TRBD1 matches 7 bases. This CDR3 has 17 residues. J lost 0 bases, V lost 0 bases, and 8 bases had no gene match. Germline V gene sequence: CDR1 SGHRS, CDR2 YFSETQ. CDR3 DNA: TGCGCCAGCAGCTTGGACCAGACAGGGAGGTTGAACACTGAAGCTTTCTTT. It translates to CASSLDQTGRLNTEAFF. Full variable domain (outside the CDR3, taken from reference TRBV5-1 and TRBJ1-1): KAGVTQTPRYLIKTRGQQVTLSCSPISGHRSVSWYQQTPGQGLQFLFEYFSETQRNKGNFPGRFSGRQFSNSRSEMNVSTLELGDSALYLCASSLDQTGRLNTEAFFGQGTRLTVV.

This clonotype was detected many times. This chain uses TRBV14 with TRBJ1-2; possible D gene TRBD1, 5 bases. V shed 1 base and J shed 4 bases, with 13 bases lying between them. Germline V lookup: CDR1 SGHDN, CDR2 FVKESK. This CDR3 is 15 amino acids long. This CDR3 reads CASSQVGGTSYGYTF. CDR3 bases: TGTGCCAGCAGCCAAGTGGGGGGGACCTCCTATGGCTACACCTTC.

There are many counts of this clonotype. V usage is TRBV5-1 and J usage is TRBJ2-7, with D tentatively TRBD2 (5 bases). Germline V gene sequence: CDR1 SGHRS, CDR2 YFSETQ. V was clipped by 7 bases and J by 2 bases, with 10 bases between them. The CDR3 is 12 amino acids. The CDR3, as DNA: TGCGCCAGCCGAGAGGGTACCTACGAGCAGTACTTC. Translating gives CASREGTYEQYF.

The CDR3 loop reads CASYSYNEQFF. The DNA of the CDR3 is TGTGCCAGTTATTCCTACAATGAGCAGTTCTTC. The chain uses TRBV6-1 and TRBJ2-1; D call uncertain. Trimming stripped 9 bases from V and 1 base from J, with 4 bases between. This CDR3 has 11 amino acids. Germline V gene lookup returns CDR1 MNHNS and CDR2 SASEGT.

At least ten counts were recorded for this clonotype. The rearrangement joins TRBV12-3 or TRBV12-4 to TRBJ1-6; 7 nucleotides match TRBD1. The CDR3 totals 15 residues. V was pared by 3 bases and J by 5 bases, with 4 bases of the junction left unmatched. As DNA, the CDR3 is TGTGCCAGCAGTTTGTGGGGACAGCATAATTCACCCCTCCACTTT. It translates to CASSLWGQHNSPLHF.

The chain links TRBV20-1 to TRBJ2-2; maybe TRBD2 (6 bases). V shed 3 bases and J shed 4 bases, with 12 bases lying between them. Per the germline V gene, CDR1 is DFQATT and CDR2 is SNEGSKA (reference sequence). CDR3 size: 14 residues. Written as DNA, the CDR3 is TGCAGTGCTAGGTCGGCGGGGTCCACCGGGGAGCTGTTTTTT. Residues: CSARSAGSTGELFF.

The V call is TRBV28, the J call TRBJ1-3, with D tentatively TRBD1 (6 bases). Per germline, CDR1 MDHEN and CDR2 SYDVKM. This CDR3 is built from 13 residues. Trimming removed 6 bases from V and 6 bases from J, with 12 bases in between. CDR3 coding DNA: TGTGCCAGCAGACGGACAGACAAAAACACCATATATTTT. Translating it yields CASRRTDKNTIYF.

The chain links TRBV10-3 to TRBJ2-7, with TRBD2 matching 9 bases. The J segment lost 3 bases and the V segment lost 0 bases, leaving 3 bases of the junction unmatched. The CDR3 sequence is 15 residues long. Germline values: CDR1 ENHRY, CDR2 SYGVKD. The CDR3 DNA reads as TGTGCCATCAGTGAGTCACTAGCGGGTGGCTACGAGCAGTACTTC. Its protein product is CAISESLAGGYEQYF.

This clonotype was seen at least ten times. The chain combines TRBV20-1 with TRBJ1-1; D not resolved. V was clipped by 6 bases and J by 7 bases, with 9 bases between them. CDR3 length: 10 residues. Germline V CDR1 and CDR2: DFQATT, SNEGSKA (reference sequence). The CDR3 loop is CSAAPFEAFF. CDR3 nucleotides: TGCAGTGCCGCCCCTTTTGAAGCTTTCTTT.

This clonotype was seen at least ten times. The chain recombines TRBV19 with TRBJ2-1, with TRBD1 identical over 9 bases. This CDR3 region has 15 residues. J was trimmed by 8 bases and V by 5 bases; bases with no gene match: 10. Germline V gene lookup returns CDR1 LNHDA and CDR2 SQIVND (reference sequence). CDR3 DNA sequence: TGTGCCAGTAGTCCTGACAGGGGGAATTTCTATGAGCAGTTCTTC. Its translation is CASSPDRGNFYEQFF.

This clonotype was picked up many times. This chain connects TRBV12-3 or TRBV12-4 to TRBJ2-3; D unclear. V lost 2 bases and J lost 2, with 11 bases in between. The CDR3 is 15 residues long. CDR3 in amino acids: CASSLYRTITDTQYF. The CDR3 region has the DNA TGTGCCAGCAGTTTATATAGGACCATCACAGATACGCAGTATTTT.

This clonotype was seen at least ten times. CDR3 protein: CASSLGGRAKAYEQYF. The CDR3 coding sequence is TGTGCCAGCAGCTTGGGAGGGAGGGCCAAAGCCTACGAGCAGTACTTC. This chain connects TRBV5-6 to TRBJ2-7; 7 bases match TRBD2. This CDR3 has 16 residues. Germline trimming cut 0 bases from V and 2 bases from J; bases unmatched to any gene: 8. Germline V gene sequence: CDR1 SGHDT, CDR2 YYEEEE.

V is TRBV15 and J is TRBJ2-5; D tentatively reads TRBD1 or TRBD2 (6 bases each). Trimming stripped 1 base from V and 2 bases from J, with 14 bases between. There are 16 residues in the CDR3. CDR1 LNHNV and CDR2 YYDKDF come from the germline V gene (reference sequence). CDR3 coding DNA: TGTGCCACCAGCAGAGGGGGGGCAGCCCAACAAGAGACCCAGTACTTC. This gives the protein CATSRGGAAQQETQYF.

The chain recombines TRBV29-1 with TRBJ1-1; weak D call: TRBD1 (6 bases). Germline V gene lookup returns CDR1 SQVTM and CDR2 ANQGSEA. V lost 3 bases, J lost 4 bases, and 12 bases lay in between. The CDR3 has 13 amino acids. The CDR3 here is CSVDGGLRTEAFF. The CDR3 region has the DNA TGCAGCGTTGACGGGGGGCTGCGCACTGAAGCTTTCTTT.

The V gene is TRBV19, the J gene TRBJ1-1; D gene uncertain. The germline V and J ends were trimmed by 7 bases and 0 bases, with 12 bases remaining between them. Germline loops: CDR1 LNHDA, CDR2 SQIVND (reference sequence). This CDR3 is built from 14 residues. The CDR3: CASTLSRMNTEAFF. The CDR3 nucleotides read TGTGCCAGTACCCTCAGCCGGATGAACACTGAAGCTTTCTTT.

In this sample, this clonotype turned up many times. The gene calls are TRBV4-1 and TRBJ2-7; D unresolved. CDR1 and CDR2 (germline): MGHRA, YSYEKL. The V end lost 3 bases, the J end lost 1 base, and 7 bases lay between the germline ends. The CDR3 runs 13 residues. In nucleotides, the CDR3 is TGCGCCAGCAGCCAGAGAGCGTCCTACGAGCAGTACTTC. Translation gives CASSQRASYEQYF.